A single sample is the source of the 21 T cell receptor beta chains below, sequenced in a study of identical twins. TCRdb redid the calling of the 5' RACE reads with MiXCR, one entry per CDR3 protein. The data show some 500,000 distinct CDR3 sequences, with 9.6% seen just once and approximately 3% held by the top ten. These records were also assigned to another study, of yellow fever vaccine responses in identical twins.

The specimen sequenced was PBMCs. The receptors originated from a young woman in good health.

The chain links TRBV15 to TRBJ2-7; 12 bases line up with TRBD2. The CDR3 is 17 residues long. The ends lost 0 bases at V and 2 bases at J; junction bases unmatched: 5. CDR1 is LNHNV and CDR2 is YYDKDF in the germline V gene (reference sequence). The CDR3 nucleotides read TGTGCCACCAGCAGAGACAAGAGACTAGCGGGGGCCTACGAGCAGTACTTC. Translation gives CATSRDKRLAGAYEQYF.

In regard to this clonotype: A read error may account for a junction end that differs from germline. The V and J genes are TRBV7-7 and TRBJ2-2, with D tentatively TRBD1 (7 bases). CDR3 length equals 14 residues. Per germline, CDR1 SSHAT and CDR2 FNYEAQ (reference sequence). The chain's CDR3 is CASSYRGGTGELFF. CDR3 in DNA: TGTGCTAGCAGCTACAGGGGAGGCACCGGGGAGCTGTTTTTT.

This clonotype was detected many times. The genes are TRBV6-2 or TRBV6-3 and TRBJ1-5; D not resolved. V was clipped by 2 bases and J by 7 bases, with 12 bases between them. CDR3 length: 14 residues. The V gene's germline CDR1 is MNHEY and CDR2 SVGEGT. Here the CDR3 DNA reads TGTGCCAGCAGTTACCCAGTCCCCAGCCAGCCCCAGCATTTT. Translating gives CASSYPVPSQPQHF.

In its sample, this clonotype was seen a few times. The J gene is TRBJ1-1, the V gene TRBV6-1, with 7 bases fitting TRBD1. This CDR3 comprises 15 residues. V shed 4 bases and J 5 bases; nucleotides not matched to a gene: 10. Germline V gives CDR1 MNHNS, CDR2 SASEGT. The CDR3 DNA is TGTGCCAGCAGTGTCTCACAGGGGTTCGGAACTGAAGCTTTCTTT. Residues: CASSVSQGFGTEAFF.

This clonotype has ten or more counts. The chain joins TRBV15 to TRBJ1-5; a possible D gene is TRBD1 (5 bases). The CDR3 is 16 residues long. Germline values: CDR1 LNHNV, CDR2 YYDKDF (reference sequence). V shed 3 bases and J shed 4 bases, with 16 bases lying between them. CDR3 sequence: CATSSLSPDRNQPQHF. CDR3 nucleotides: TGTGCCACCAGCAGCCTCTCCCCCGACAGAAATCAGCCCCAGCATTTT.

The chain recombines TRBV29-1 with TRBJ2-5; 7 bases match TRBD1. CDR3 length: 16 amino acids. With V trimmed by 3 bases and J by 2 bases, 12 bases remained unmatched. Germline-derived CDR1 and CDR2 are SQVTM and ANQGSEA. This CDR3 reads CSVDQEQGRWQETQYF. The CDR3 coding sequence is TGCAGCGTTGACCAAGAACAGGGGAGATGGCAAGAGACCCAGTACTTC.

The chain recombines TRBV29-1 with TRBJ2-7, with D perhaps TRBD1 (6 bases). Germline V gene lookup returns CDR1 SQVTM and CDR2 ANQGSEA. V lost 1 base, J lost 3 bases, and 13 bases lay in between. The CDR3 contains 14 residues. CDR3 in amino acids: CSVEGDRLHYEQYF. CDR3 nucleotide sequence: TGCAGCGTTGAAGGTGACAGGCTCCACTACGAGCAGTACTTC.

At least ten counts were recorded for this clonotype. This rearrangement joins TRBV7-9 to TRBJ1-2; D is unresolved. The germline V gene encodes CDR1 SEHNR and CDR2 FQNEAQ (reference sequence). The CDR3 has 16 residues. The V gene lost 0 bases and the J gene lost 4 bases, with 15 bases spanning the gap. The CDR3 nucleotides are TGTGCCAGCAGCTTAGCGGGAGTCACCTCCGTCTATGGCTACACCTTC. It yields the protein CASSLAGVTSVYGYTF.

The chain links TRBV3-1 to TRBJ2-3; 10 positions match TRBD2. The V gene end was trimmed by 10 bases and the J gene end by 6 bases; junction bases not matched to a gene: 22. Per germline, CDR1 LGHDT and CDR2 YNNKEL (reference sequence). The CDR3 covers 18 residues. CDR3 DNA sequence: TGTGCCACCACCAAAAGTCGAGCGGGGGGGGTCCTCAGTGATACGCAGTATTTT. This codes for CATTKSRAGGVLSDTQYF.

This sequence joins TRBV20-1 and TRBJ2-3; no firm D call. V was shortened by 0 bases and J by 1 base, with 8 bases between the two germline ends. Germline CDR1 DFQATT, CDR2 SNEGSKA (reference sequence). CDR3 length: 14 amino acids. CDR3 sequence (DNA): TGCAGTGCTAGAGATCTACCCCGCACAGATACGCAGTATTTT. Protein product: CSARDLPRTDTQYF.

This clonotype came up many times. The chain combines TRBV20-1 with TRBJ2-3; D may be TRBD2 (5 bases). This CDR3 has 13 amino acids. Per germline, CDR1 DFQATT and CDR2 SNEGSKA (reference sequence). The germline V and J ends were trimmed by 4 bases and 1 base, with 9 bases remaining between them. The CDR3 nucleotides are TGCAGTGCTAAATACGGGGGCACAGATACGCAGTATTTT. This translates into CSAKYGGTDTQYF.

This clonotype appeared a few times. The J gene is TRBJ1-5, the V gene TRBV7-2; D unresolved. V was trimmed by 5 bases and J by 0 bases, leaving 8 bases between them. The CDR3 covers 14 residues. Per germline, CDR1 SGHTA and CDR2 FQGNSA. The DNA for the CDR3 is TGTGCCAGCAGCCCTAGATATAGCAATCAGCCCCAGCATTTT. This encodes CASSPRYSNQPQHF.

This clonotype was counted between two and nine times. The CDR3 reads CASSYGSSGGNEQFF. In nucleotides, the CDR3 is TGTGCCAGCAGTTACGGCTCTAGCGGGGGTAATGAGCAGTTCTTC. This rearrangement joins TRBV6-5 to TRBJ2-1; TRBD2 agrees at 10 bases. J was trimmed by 7 bases and V by 2 bases; bases with no gene match: 5. Germline V lookup: CDR1 MNHEY, CDR2 SVGAGI. The CDR3 is 15 residues long.

The V and J genes are TRBV20-1 and TRBJ2-3; tentatively, D is TRBD1 or TRBD2 (5 bases each). CDR1 is DFQATT and CDR2 is SNEGSKA in the germline V gene (reference sequence). The CDR3 length is 15 residues. The V gene lost 0 bases and the J gene lost 0 bases, with 10 bases spanning the gap. The CDR3 sequence is CSARDMGESTDTQYF. The CDR3 region has the DNA TGCAGTGCTAGAGATATGGGGGAAAGCACAGATACGCAGTATTTT.

This clonotype was recorded at least ten times. V is TRBV18 and J is TRBJ2-7; a possible D gene is TRBD1 (6 bases). The CDR3 loop spans 13 amino acids. Trimming pared 3 bases from V and 3 bases from J, leaving 9 bases between. The V gene's germline CDR1 is KGHSH and CDR2 LQKENI. CDR3 sequence reads: CASSPPGDYEQYF. In DNA, the CDR3 is TGTGCCAGCTCACCTCCAGGGGACTACGAGCAGTACTTC.

This clonotype occurred many times. The chain couples TRBV7-9 to TRBJ2-5, with D uncertain. The V gene's germline CDR1 is SEHNR and CDR2 FQNEAQ (reference sequence). CDR3 length: 12 amino acids. Trimming pared 5 bases from V and 5 bases from J, leaving 9 bases between. Written as DNA, the CDR3 is TGTGCCAGCAGCAAGAGCTGGGAGACCCAGTACTTC. Translating gives CASSKSWETQYF.

CDR3 amino acids: CASSGGGAGKTQYF. Written as DNA, the CDR3 is TGTGCCAGCAGTGGTGGGGGGGCCGGAAAGACCCAGTACTTC. V is TRBV25-1 and J is TRBJ2-5; possibly TRBD2 for D (7 bases). The V gene lost 4 bases and the J gene lost 6 bases, with 15 bases spanning the gap. The CDR3 loop spans 14 amino acids. Germline CDR1 MGHDK, CDR2 SYGVNS.

The rearrangement uses TRBV2 and TRBJ2-5, with a possible D match to TRBD2 (5 bases). Germline CDR1 and CDR2: SNHLY and FYNNEI. The CDR3 totals 14 residues. The V and J ends lost 4 bases and 0 bases respectively, with 9 bases between them. The CDR3: CASSGSGNQETQYF. The CDR3 nucleotides are TGTGCCAGCAGTGGGAGCGGAAACCAAGAGACCCAGTACTTC.

Many counts were recorded for this clonotype. This chain uses TRBV11-2 with TRBJ2-1; D ambiguous. The CDR3 runs 12 residues. Trimming stripped 4 bases from V and 4 bases from J, with 5 bases between. Germline V gene lookup returns CDR1 SGHAT and CDR2 FQNNGV. The CDR3 sequence: CASSSEYNEQFF. The CDR3 DNA reads as TGTGCCAGCAGCTCCGAGTACAATGAGCAGTTCTTC.

V and J are TRBV5-1 and TRBJ2-7, with 8 positions matching TRBD1. The V gene end was trimmed by 3 bases and the J gene end by 6 bases; junction bases not matched to a gene: 8. The germline CDR1 and CDR2 sequences are SGHRS and YFSETQ. This CDR3 is built from 14 residues. The chain's CDR3 is CASSWQGALGEQYF. CDR3 sequence (DNA): TGCGCCAGCAGCTGGCAGGGGGCCCTCGGCGAGCAGTACTTC.

The genes are TRBV5-4 and TRBJ2-3; 10 bases are shared with TRBD2. The CDR3 loop spans 15 amino acids. V lost 4 bases, J lost 6 bases, and 8 bases stayed unmatched. CDR1 and CDR2 from the germline V gene are SGHNT and YYREEE (reference sequence). This chain's CDR3 is CASSPSGRAVDTQYF. For the CDR3, the DNA is TGTGCCAGCAGCCCGAGCGGGAGGGCCGTCGATACGCAGTATTTT. The whole variable domain, filled in from reference TRBV5-4 and TRBJ2-3, reads ETGVTQSPTHLIKTRGQQVTLRCSSQSGHNTVSWYQQALGQGPQFIFQYYREEENGRGNFPPRFSGLQFPNYSSELNVNALELDDSALYLCASSPSGRAVDTQYFGPGTRLTVL.